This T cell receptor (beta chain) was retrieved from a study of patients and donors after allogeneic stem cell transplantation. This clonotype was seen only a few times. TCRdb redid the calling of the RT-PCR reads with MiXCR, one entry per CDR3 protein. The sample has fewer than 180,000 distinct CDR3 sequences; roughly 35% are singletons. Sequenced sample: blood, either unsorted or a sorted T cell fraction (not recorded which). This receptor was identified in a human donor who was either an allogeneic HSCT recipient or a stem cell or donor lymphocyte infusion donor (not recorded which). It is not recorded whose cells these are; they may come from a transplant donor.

CDR3 amino acids: CASSVDNRLYGYTF. As DNA, the CDR3 is TGTGCCAGCAGCGTAGACAACCGCCTCTATGGCTACACCTTC. The chain uses TRBV9 and TRBJ1-2, with D unclear. V was clipped by 0 bases and J by 4 bases, with 10 bases between them. This CDR3 comprises 14 residues. Per germline, CDR1 SGDLS and CDR2 YYNGEE. The full variable domain, its missing parts supplied by reference TRBV9 and TRBJ1-2, is DSGVTQTPKHLITATGQRVTLRCSPRSGDLSVYWYQQSLDQGLQFLIQYYNGEERAKGNILERFSAQQFPDLHSELNLSSLELGDSALYFCASSVDNRLYGYTFGSGTRLTVV.